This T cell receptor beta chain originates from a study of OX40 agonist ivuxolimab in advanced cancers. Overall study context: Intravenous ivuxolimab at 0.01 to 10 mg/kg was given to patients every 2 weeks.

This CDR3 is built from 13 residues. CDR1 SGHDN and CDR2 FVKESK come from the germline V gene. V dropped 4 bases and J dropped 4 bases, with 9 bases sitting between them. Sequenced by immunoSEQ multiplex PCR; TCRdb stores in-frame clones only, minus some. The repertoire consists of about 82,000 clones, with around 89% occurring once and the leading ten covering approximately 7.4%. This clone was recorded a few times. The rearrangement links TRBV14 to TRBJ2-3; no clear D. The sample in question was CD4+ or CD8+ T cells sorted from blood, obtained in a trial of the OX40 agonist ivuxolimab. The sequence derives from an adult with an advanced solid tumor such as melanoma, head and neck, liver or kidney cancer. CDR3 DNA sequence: TGTGCCAGCAGCCCGCTTCAGGCAGATACGCAGTATTTT. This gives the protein CASSPLQADTQYF.